This T cell receptor beta chain was observed in a study of T cells in Graves' hyperthyroidism and ophthalmopathy. This clonotype was seen many times. Germline-derived CDR1 and CDR2 are SGHRS and YFSETQ. The CDR3 is made up of 16 amino acids. V shed 4 bases and J 4 bases; nucleotides not matched to a gene: 10. The investigators amplified TCR beta CDR3 regions from RNA transcripts. When the TCR CDR3 underwent first-round RT-PCR, the HTBI primer set was used. In TCRdb, the multiplex PCR reads were re-called with MiXCR into one record per CDR3 protein. The table records about 370,000 distinct CDR3 sequences, 12% to 15% of them present only once.

The specimen sequenced was blood. V gene TRBV5-1 combines with J gene TRBJ2-2; 7 nucleotides align to TRBD2. The receptor's source is a woman aged 60-70 years with Graves' ophthalmopathy. CDR3 DNA: TGCGCCAGCAGCCGCCCGGGGGGATCGGGCACCGGGGAGCTGTTTTTT. Translating gives CASSRPGGSGTGELFF.